Below, 24 T cell receptor beta chains from the same sample are listed, as sequenced in a study of T cell repertoires in cytomegalovirus infection. For these receptors, no antigen is known. TCRdb re-called the reads with MiXCR, one entry per CDR3 protein. The sample records hundreds of thousands of distinct CDR3 sequences, about 33% being singletons. Specimen: cultured CD8+ T cells from PBMCs, collected from culture after CMV antigen stimulation. All receptors derive from a human donor in good health (CMV status not recorded). Some clones in this sample may be carry-over from other donors' samples.

The chain carries TRBV27 and TRBJ2-1, with 8 nucleotides matching TRBD1. The CDR3 runs 13 residues. V lost 8 bases and J lost 11; bases outside the gene matches: 11. The germline V gene encodes CDR1 MNHEY and CDR2 SMNVEV (reference sequence). DNA for the CDR3: TGTGCCAGCGGCGGGCAGGGGGCGGTTAAGCAGTTCTTC. It translates to CASGGQGAVKQFF.

This clonotype was counted ten times or more. The gene calls are TRBV12-3 or TRBV12-4 and TRBJ1-2, with D maybe TRBD1 (5 bases). This CDR3 has 15 residues. V lost 4 bases and J 0 bases, leaving 12 bases between the germline ends. The CDR3 DNA reads as TGTGCCAGCAGTTCGACCGGGACCGCTAACTATGGCTACACCTTC. Translating gives CASSSTGTANYGYTF.

The chain joins TRBV13 to TRBJ2-7, with D possibly being TRBD2 (5 bases). The V gene's germline CDR1 is PRHDT and CDR2 FYEKMQ (reference sequence). V was trimmed by 3 bases and J by 1 base, leaving 10 bases between them. The length of the CDR3 is 14 residues. CDR3 bases: TGTGCCAGCAGCTTCCTGGGAGTATCCTACGAGCAGTACTTC. It encodes CASSFLGVSYEQYF.

The chain links TRBV5-4 to TRBJ2-1; D may be TRBD1 (6 bases). The CDR3 totals 13 residues. Trimming left V 6 bases short and J 5 bases short, with 12 bases between. Looked up from germline, CDR1 is SGHNT and CDR2 is YYREEE (reference sequence). The CDR3 sequence: CASTRDRHNEQFF. As DNA, the CDR3 is TGTGCCAGCACCAGAGACAGGCACAATGAGCAGTTCTTC.

This clonotype was seen a handful of times. The V call is TRBV7-8, the J call TRBJ2-2, with D unresolved. The CDR3 length is 14 residues. V shed 2 bases and J shed 4 bases, with 8 bases lying between them. In germline, CDR1 is SGHVS, CDR2 FQNEAQ. The CDR3 sequence is CASSLPWTTGELFF. The DNA for the CDR3 is TGTGCCAGCAGCTTACCATGGACCACCGGGGAGCTGTTTTTT.

The sample holds one count of this clonotype. The CDR3, as DNA: TGTGCCAGCAGCTCAAAGCCCGGTTGGAATTCACCCCTCCACTTT. This codes for CASSSKPGWNSPLHF. The chain recombines TRBV7-6 with TRBJ1-6; D is undetermined. The CDR3 length is 15 residues. V was shortened by 4 bases and J by 7 bases, with 14 bases between the two germline ends. CDR1 is SGHVS, CDR2 FNYEAQ, per germline.

Concerning this clonotype itself: A much larger clone sits a single nucleotide away, making a read error possible. The final CDR3 position lacks the conserved phenylalanine or tryptophan, pointing to a likely read error. The V gene is TRBV7-2, the J gene TRBJ2-1, with D perhaps given as TRBD1 or TRBD2 (5 bases each). This CDR3 is built from 15 residues. Germline CDR1 is SGHTA and CDR2 is FQGNSA. The CDR3 DNA reads as TGTGCCAGCACCTTAGGGACGACTCCAAACAATGAGCAGTTCTTG. The encoded protein is CASTLGTTPNNEQFL.

V is TRBV6-5 and J is TRBJ1-3, with no clear D. Deletions cut 5 bases from V and 0 bases from J, with 11 bases between. CDR3 length equals 15 residues. From germline, CDR1 is MNHEY and CDR2 SVGAGI. This CDR3 is CASSALAGSGNTIYF. In DNA form, the CDR3 reads TGTGCCAGCAGTGCTTTAGCCGGCTCTGGAAACACCATATATTTT.

J is TRBJ1-4 and V is TRBV7-9, with a tentative D call TRBD1 (5 bases). The CDR3 spans 15 residues. Deletions cut 5 bases from V and 7 bases from J, with 17 bases between. The V gene's germline CDR1 is SEHNR and CDR2 FQNEAQ (reference sequence). The CDR3 here is CASSPSGNQGEKLFF. For the CDR3, the DNA is TGTGCCAGCAGCCCCTCCGGAAACCAGGGTGAAAAACTGTTTTTT.

This clonotype is a singleton in its sample. V is TRBV5-1 and J is TRBJ2-7; the D is unclear. Looked up from germline, CDR1 is SGHRS and CDR2 is YFSETQ. V gave up 3 bases and J gave up 3 bases, with 10 bases separating them. This CDR3 spans 13 amino acids. CDR3 region: CASSSLPGYEQYV. The CDR3 DNA follows: TGCGCCAGCAGCTCCCTACCCGGCTACGAGCAGTACGTC.

This sequence joins TRBV7-6 and TRBJ2-1; D assignment may be TRBD1 or TRBD2 (5 bases each). V was cut by 5 bases and J by 5 bases, with 19 bases left in between. The germline gives CDR1 SGHVS, CDR2 FNYEAQ. The CDR3 spans 16 residues. The CDR3 DNA reads as TGTGCCAGCAGCCCTCAGGGCCTATTGGGAGACAATGAGCAGTTCTTC. Its protein is CASSPQGLLGDNEQFF.

J is TRBJ1-1 and V is TRBV4-2; D possibly corresponds to TRBD1 (5 bases). Deletions cut 3 bases from V and 2 bases from J, with 16 bases between. This CDR3 is 16 amino acids long. Germline assignment: CDR1 LGHNA and CDR2 YNFKEQ. This CDR3 reads CASSHPTPQGNTEAFF. CDR3 nucleotide sequence: TGTGCCAGCAGCCACCCCACCCCCCAGGGAAACACTGAAGCTTTCTTT.

This clonotype occurred once. One base away lies a much larger clone, so this may be a sequencing read error. The chain employs TRBV7-8 and TRBJ2-3; 9 bases line up with TRBD2. Germline CDR1 and CDR2: SGHVS and FQNEAQ. The CDR3 is made up of 14 amino acids. This chain's CDR3 is CASSPQIAGDTRYF. CDR3 nucleotide sequence: TGTGCCAGCAGCCCCCAGATAGCGGGGGATACGCGGTATTTT.

In DNA, the CDR3 is TGCAGCGTTGAGGCTGGGACCGACTACGAGCAGTACTTC. As protein: CSVEAGTDYEQYF. The rearrangement joins TRBV29-1 to TRBJ2-7; perhaps D is TRBD1 or TRBD2 (5 bases each). The CDR3 extends over 13 amino acids. V was shortened by 3 bases and J by 3 bases, with 12 bases between the two germline ends. CDR1 and CDR2 from the germline V gene are SQVTM and ANQGSEA.

This clonotype was observed a few times. The chain recombines TRBV19 with TRBJ1-1; possible D gene TRBD1, 6 bases. The CDR3 contains 14 residues. Looked up from germline, CDR1 is LNHDA and CDR2 is SQIVND (reference sequence). With 5 bases removed from V and 5 bases from J, the gap between germline ends came to 15 bases. CDR3 in amino acids: CASSPGGGHTEAFF. The DNA for the CDR3 is TGTGCCAGTAGTCCCGGAGGGGGGCATACTGAAGCTTTCTTT.

CDR3: CASSSGHPPGAFF. CDR3 nucleotides: TGTGCCAGCAGCTCTGGACATCCCCCCGGGGCTTTCTTT. This chain uses TRBV27 with TRBJ1-1, with D tentatively TRBD1 (5 bases). Per germline, CDR1 MNHEY and CDR2 SMNVEV (reference sequence). Trimming shortened V by 6 bases and J by 11 bases, and 19 bases separated the two germline ends. This CDR3 region has 13 residues.

This clonotype was detected many times. The V gene is TRBV12-3 or TRBV12-4, the J gene TRBJ2-5, with D perhaps matching TRBD1 or TRBD2 (5 bases each). V was trimmed by 3 bases and J by 2 bases, leaving 10 bases between them. The CDR3 sequence is 14 residues long. CDR3 sequence reads: CASSLGELQETQYF. CDR3 sequence (DNA): TGTGCCAGCAGTTTGGGGGAGCTGCAAGAGACCCAGTACTTC.

This chain uses TRBV7-3 with TRBJ2-1, with 7 bases matching TRBD2. There are 14 residues in the CDR3. In germline, CDR1 is SGHTA, CDR2 FQGTGA. V shed 0 bases, J shed 7 bases, and the junction held 3 bases outside the gene matches. The CDR3 spells CASSLTLGGNEQFF. In DNA form, the CDR3 reads TGTGCCAGCAGCTTAACCCTGGGGGGGAATGAGCAGTTCTTC.

This clonotype was observed a few times. The gene calls are TRBV19 and TRBJ1-2; TRBD1 agrees at 7 bases. Germline CDR1 reads LNHDA; CDR2 reads SQIVND (reference sequence). J lost 4 bases, V lost 6 bases, and 11 bases had no gene match. The CDR3 length is 15 residues. The CDR3 sequence: CASRPPWDSSYGYTF. In DNA, the CDR3 is TGTGCCAGTAGGCCCCCCTGGGACAGCTCCTATGGCTACACCTTC.

The rearrangement uses TRBV6-2 or TRBV6-3 and TRBJ2-5; the D gene is possibly TRBD2 (7 bases). V lost 2 bases, J lost 1 base, and 8 bases lay in between. The CDR3 loop spans 14 amino acids. CDR1 and CDR2 from the germline V gene are MNHEY and SVGEGT. The chain's CDR3 is CASSYRGGQETQYF. The DNA of the CDR3 is TGTGCCAGCAGTTACAGGGGGGGCCAAGAGACCCAGTACTTC.

The gene calls are TRBV6-5 and TRBJ1-2; D remains unclear. V lost 4 bases to trimming and J lost 4 bases, with 10 bases between them. CDR1 MNHEY and CDR2 SVGAGI come from the germline V gene. This CDR3 is 13 amino acids long. In DNA, the CDR3 is TGTGCCAGCAGTTCAACAGCGGGCTATGGCTACACCTTC. Residues: CASSSTAGYGYTF.

This clonotype was counted between two and nine times. The rearrangement links TRBV5-4 to TRBJ1-6; D is undetermined. Germline V lookup: CDR1 SGHNT, CDR2 YYREEE (reference sequence). Trimming left V 2 bases short and J 5 bases short, with 14 bases between. CDR3 length: 16 amino acids. CDR3 residues: CASSFGLVPDNSPLHF. In DNA, the CDR3 is TGTGCCAGCAGCTTCGGACTTGTTCCTGATAATTCACCCCTCCACTTT.

This chain uses TRBV27 with TRBJ2-7; TRBD2 agrees at 11 bases. Per germline, CDR1 MNHEY and CDR2 SMNVEV (reference sequence). The length of the CDR3 is 15 residues. The V gene end was trimmed by 2 bases and the J gene end by 7 bases; junction bases not matched to a gene: 7. The DNA of the CDR3 is TGTGCCAGCAGTTTAGCGACTAGCGGGGCTCGGGAGCAGTACTTC. Translated: CASSLATSGAREQYF.

This CDR3 is CASSQPGQGWVGSSYNEQFF. CDR3 DNA sequence: TGCGCCAGCAGCCAACCGGGACAGGGATGGGTCGGTAGCTCCTACAATGAGCAGTTCTTC. The rearrangement joins TRBV4-1 to TRBJ2-1; 9 nucleotides line up with TRBD1. V shed 2 bases, J shed 0 bases, and the junction held 14 bases outside the gene matches. In germline, CDR1 is MGHRA, CDR2 YSYEKL. This CDR3 is built from 20 residues.